The next 3 T cell receptor beta chains were all read from a single sample in a study of blood T cell repertoires in COVID-19. Using immunoSEQ multiplex PCR, the repertoire was profiled, and TCRdb retains in-frame clones only, with some absent. The sample carries 270,000 or so clones, roughly 89% recorded once. Sequenced input: peripheral blood. Source of these receptors: a woman in her thirties or forties who had recovered from COVID-19.

The chain couples TRBV6-5 to TRBJ1-3; D remains ambiguous. TRBJ2-2 matches the DNA end more closely, so the J call is doubtful. CDR3 length: 15 amino acids. From germline, CDR1 is MNHEY and CDR2 SVGAGI. The chain's CDR3 is CASSYSRVNTGELFF. The CDR3, as DNA: TGTGCCAGCAGTTACTCGCGTGTGAACACCGGGGAGCTGTTTTTT.

On this clone itself: The sample contains more than one DNA sequence encoding this CDR3. The CDR3 region has the DNA TGTGCCAGCAGGCCGACTGGGGATACGCAGTATTTT. Its translation: CASRPTGDTQYF. V gene TRBV12-3 or TRBV12-4 combines with J gene TRBJ2-3; D is unresolved. The CDR3 sequence is 12 residues long. Trimming pared 6 bases from V and 6 bases from J, leaving 10 bases between.

The chain employs TRBV2 and TRBJ2-7, with a tentative D call TRBD2 (5 bases). The CDR3 runs 16 residues. The V gene lost 3 bases and the J gene lost 0 bases, with 15 bases spanning the gap. CDR1 is SNHLY, CDR2 FYNNEI, per germline. CDR3 nucleotides: TGTGCCAGCAGTGATTTTTGGACTGCGACCTCCTACGAGCAGTACTTC. Encoded protein: CASSDFWTATSYEQYF.